The 16 T cell receptor beta chains below were found in one sample sequenced in a study of CD8 T cells in Susac syndrome. RNA was extracted with the RNeasy kit, and a quantity of about 0.45 to 1 ug was reverse transcribed using random hexamers. TCRdb itself ran the immunoSEQ multiplex PCR reads through MiXCR, one entry per CDR3 protein. Of around 180,000 distinct CDR3 sequences in the sample, under 95% were seen once. The sequenced sample was CD4+ T cells from PBMCs. Every receptor here comes from a human donor with multiple sclerosis.

This clonotype was seen only once. The chain joins TRBV5-1 to TRBJ2-5; 10 bases are a match to TRBD2. Unmatched junction bases numbered 14, after V lost 4 bases and J lost 5 bases. The CDR3 loop spans 17 amino acids. The V gene's germline CDR1 is SGHRS and CDR2 YFSETQ. CDR3 residues: CASSPGTSVGRVETQYF. The CDR3 DNA reads as TGCGCCAGCAGCCCTGGGACTAGCGTCGGACGTGTGGAGACCCAGTACTTC.

This rearrangement joins TRBV18 to TRBJ2-1; 12 positions match TRBD2. CDR3 length: 17 amino acids. Trimming cost V 4 bases and J 7 bases; bases outside gene matches: 11. CDR1 is KGHSH and CDR2 is LQKENI in the germline V gene. Written as DNA, the CDR3 is TGTGCCAGCTCACTAATCGCCCTAGCGGGGGGGCCTAATGAGCAGTTCTTC. Translation gives CASSLIALAGGPNEQFF.

This CDR3 is CASSPAGGTYNEQFF. The CDR3 region has the DNA TGTGCCAGCAGCCCAGCGGGAGGAACTTACAATGAGCAGTTCTTC. The V call is TRBV6-6, the J call TRBJ2-1; 9 bases match TRBD2. Germline CDR1 MNHNY, CDR2 SVGAGI (reference sequence). The CDR3 totals 15 residues. The V and J ends lost 6 bases and 4 bases, in that order; junction bases with no gene match: 7.

V gene TRBV7-9 combines with J gene TRBJ1-2, with TRBD1 matching over 12 bases. CDR1 is SEHNR and CDR2 is FQNEAQ in the germline V gene (reference sequence). The trim removed 5 bases at V and 3 bases at J, leaving 4 bases unmatched. This CDR3 region has 15 residues. CDR3 nucleotides: TGTGCCAGCAGCCGGGACAGGGGGCATCACTATGGCTACACCTTC. This sequence encodes CASSRDRGHHYGYTF.

V usage is TRBV4-3 and J usage is TRBJ1-5; 7 nucleotides line up with TRBD1. The germline V gene encodes CDR1 LGHNA and CDR2 YSLEER. This CDR3 comprises 17 residues. The trim removed 1 base at V and 7 bases at J, leaving 13 bases unmatched. This chain's CDR3 is CASSQGPGTGVGQPQHF. As DNA, the CDR3 is TGCGCCAGCAGCCAAGGACCCGGCACAGGGGTCGGACAGCCCCAGCATTTT.

V gene TRBV3-1 combines with J gene TRBJ1-2, with 7 nucleotides matching TRBD1. Trimming at V came to 0 bases and at J to 7 bases, leaving 5 bases not matched to a gene. The CDR3 length is 14 residues. Per the germline V gene, CDR1 is LGHDT and CDR2 is YNNKEL (reference sequence). This CDR3 reads CASSQETGRLGYTF. CDR3 sequence (DNA): TGTGCCAGCAGCCAAGAGACAGGGAGGCTTGGCTACACCTTC.

This clonotype was recorded a few times. The chain has TRBV5-1 and TRBJ2-7; 9 nucleotides agree with TRBD1. In germline, CDR1 is SGHRS, CDR2 YFSETQ. The CDR3 is made up of 14 amino acids. With 7 bases clipped from V and 3 bases from J, the junction kept 8 bases outside the gene matches. CDR3 bases: TGCGCCAGCGCCCCGGGACAGGGTATCTACGAGCAGTACTTC. This sequence encodes CASAPGQGIYEQYF.

The rearrangement joins TRBV12-3 or TRBV12-4 to TRBJ2-6; D call uncertain. V lost 4 bases to trimming and J lost 2 bases, with 6 bases between them. CDR3 length equals 14 residues. The CDR3 DNA reads TGTGCCAGCAGTTCTAATGCTGGGGCCAACGTCCTGACTTTC. This encodes CASSSNAGANVLTF.

The chain links TRBV27 to TRBJ1-1; a weak D match, TRBD1 (5 bases). This CDR3 spans 13 amino acids. Trimming removed 3 bases at V and 4 bases at J, with 9 bases between. Germline CDR1 reads MNHEY; CDR2 reads SMNVEV (reference sequence). CDR3 residues: CASSFDGATEAFF. The CDR3 DNA reads as TGTGCCAGCAGTTTTGACGGGGCCACTGAAGCTTTCTTT.

The chain carries TRBV10-2 and TRBJ2-2; D is perhaps TRBD1 (5 bases). V was clipped by 1 base and J by 1 base, with 10 bases between them. CDR3 length: 16 residues. CDR1 is WSHSY and CDR2 is SAAADI in the germline V gene. CDR3 coding DNA: TGCGCCAGCAGTGAGTGGCAGGGCCAGAACACCGGGGAGCTGTTTTTT. This encodes CASSEWQGQNTGELFF.

The genes are TRBV28 and TRBJ2-7, with D tentatively TRBD1 or TRBD2 (6 bases each). Germline CDR1 and CDR2: MDHEN and SYDVKM. Trimming pared 6 bases from V and 9 bases from J, leaving 15 bases between. This CDR3 region has 12 residues. The DNA for the CDR3 is TGTGCCAGCAGCTCTGGGGGGCTAGGGCAGTACTTC. Its protein is CASSSGGLGQYF.

This clonotype appeared once. The rearrangement uses TRBV6-6 and TRBJ2-7; D not resolved. The CDR3 is 15 residues long. Germline-derived CDR1 and CDR2 are MNHNY and SVGAGI (reference sequence). V shed 5 bases and J shed 7 bases, with 21 bases lying between them. CDR3 coding DNA: TGTGCCAGCAGTACCGAGGTGGGCGCGGTTGGGGAGCAGTACTTC. This sequence encodes CASSTEVGAVGEQYF.

The V and J genes are TRBV3-1 and TRBJ2-5; D gene ambiguous. Trimming took off 3 bases at V and 5 bases at J, with 4 bases between the two ends. CDR3 length: 11 residues. The germline V gene encodes CDR1 LGHDT and CDR2 YNNKEL (reference sequence). Here the CDR3 DNA reads TGTGCCAGCAGCCAGGTCGAGACCCAGTACTTC. This codes for CASSQVETQYF.

J is TRBJ2-5 and V is TRBV12-3 or TRBV12-4; 7 bases are shared with TRBD1. With 7 bases clipped from V and 0 bases from J, the junction kept 8 bases outside the gene matches. This CDR3 comprises 15 residues. CDR3 nucleotides: TGTGCCAGCACCCCCAGCAGGGGGTACCAAGAGACCCAGTACTTC. Protein sequence: CASTPSRGYQETQYF.

V and J are TRBV9 and TRBJ2-1; 7 bases match TRBD2. The V gene end was trimmed by 1 base and the J gene end by 6 bases; junction bases not matched to a gene: 4. The germline V gene encodes CDR1 SGDLS and CDR2 YYNGEE. The CDR3 runs 14 residues. The CDR3: CASSVQAGTNEQFF. The CDR3 nucleotides read TGTGCCAGCAGCGTACAAGCGGGGACCAATGAGCAGTTCTTC. Filled out from reference TRBV9 and TRBJ2-1, the complete variable domain reads DSGVTQTPKHLITATGQRVTLRCSPRSGDLSVYWYQQSLDQGLQFLIQYYNGEERAKGNILERFSAQQFPDLHSELNLSSLELGDSALYFCASSVQAGTNEQFFGPGTRLTVL.

This clonotype was seen only once. The chain couples TRBV30 to TRBJ2-2; 8 nucleotides agree with TRBD1. CDR1 GTSNPN and CDR2 SVGIG come from the germline V gene (reference sequence). V dropped 3 bases and J dropped 3; count of bases not matched to a gene: 12. This CDR3 spans 17 amino acids. The CDR3 loop is CAWRGPLGTGYTGELFF. The CDR3 region has the DNA TGTGCCTGGAGGGGACCCCTAGGGACAGGTTACACCGGGGAGCTGTTTTTT.